Shown below are 20 T cell receptor beta chains from a single sample sequenced in a study of naive and memory T cell subsets. TCR cDNA received a 3' ligated oligonucleotide that carried a UMI. The SP2 primer and nested alpha and beta constant region primers amplified ligated cDNA in four rounds. TCRdb processed the 5' RACE reads anew with MiXCR; each CDR3 protein has one entry. The sample shows roughly 60,000 distinct CDR3 sequences, under 8.5% of them seen only once. All receptors come from a male donor in good health.

DNA for the CDR3: TGTGCCAGTAGCCCAACCAGGGGATATCAGGGAAAACTGTTTTTT. The encoded protein is CASSPTRGYQGKLFF. The chain uses TRBV19 and TRBJ1-4, with D maybe TRBD1 (6 bases). CDR3 length: 15 residues. V lost 6 bases, J lost 10 bases, and 21 bases lay in between. CDR1 and CDR2 from the germline V gene are LNHDA and SQIVND (reference sequence).

The gene calls are TRBV11-2 and TRBJ2-7; D may match TRBD1 or TRBD2 (7 bases each). Germline V lookup: CDR1 SGHAT, CDR2 FQNNGV. Trimming shortened V by 9 bases and J by 5 bases, and 17 bases separated the two germline ends. The CDR3 is made up of 13 amino acids. CDR3 bases: TGTGCCAGGACAGGGAGGGTTTTGGACGAGCAGTACTTC. Translated: CARTGRVLDEQYF.

The chain combines TRBV18 with TRBJ1-1; tentatively, D is TRBD1 (6 bases). Trimming removed 0 bases from V and 2 bases from J, with 10 bases in between. This CDR3 has 15 residues. Per the germline V gene, CDR1 is KGHSH and CDR2 is LQKENI. The CDR3 DNA reads TGTGCCAGCTCACCACCGACAGGACCTAACACTGAAGCTTTCTTT. Translation gives CASSPPTGPNTEAFF.

This clonotype was found many times. The genes are TRBV6-5 and TRBJ1-2; D is ambiguous. The germline CDR1 and CDR2 sequences are MNHEY and SVGAGI. Deletions cut 5 bases from V and 7 bases from J, with 14 bases between. The CDR3 runs 13 residues. The CDR3 DNA reads TGTGCCAGCAGTCTCCGGGAGGGAGGTGGCTACACCTTC. Protein sequence: CASSLREGGGYTF.

This clonotype has only a few counts. J is TRBJ1-2 and V is TRBV13; 11 nucleotides align to TRBD1. The CDR3 is 15 residues long. The germline gives CDR1 PRHDT, CDR2 FYEKMQ (reference sequence). J gave up 8 bases and V 4 bases, and 9 bases lay outside the gene matches. The DNA of the CDR3 is TGTGCCAGCAGCTCGGACAGGGGGCGCCATGGCGGCTACACCTTC. Protein sequence: CASSSDRGRHGGYTF.

The chain combines TRBV6-6 with TRBJ2-1; the D call may be TRBD1 or TRBD2 (5 bases each). This CDR3 is 17 amino acids long. Between the trimmed V and J ends, which lost 0 bases and 6 bases, there was a span of 18 bases. Per germline, CDR1 MNHNY and CDR2 SVGAGI (reference sequence). The CDR3 spells CASSYSRGPSKSNEQFF. Here the CDR3 DNA reads TGTGCCAGCAGTTACTCGAGGGGACCCTCCAAGAGCAATGAGCAGTTCTTC.

The chain links TRBV9 to TRBJ2-5, with D possibly matching TRBD2 (6 bases). The CDR3 totals 14 residues. CDR1 SGDLS and CDR2 YYNGEE come from the germline V gene. V was clipped by 0 bases and J by 2 bases, with 8 bases between them. CDR3 loop: CASSVGGAQETQYF. CDR3 coding DNA: TGTGCCAGCAGCGTAGGCGGGGCACAAGAGACCCAGTACTTC. The full variable domain, completed using reference TRBV9 and TRBJ2-5, is DSGVTQTPKHLITATGQRVTLRCSPRSGDLSVYWYQQSLDQGLQFLIQYYNGEERAKGNILERFSAQQFPDLHSELNLSSLELGDSALYFCASSVGGAQETQYFGPGTRLLVL.

A word on this clonotype: A clone one base away is much larger, so this may be a read error. This sequence joins TRBV7-9 and TRBJ2-1; 7 bases match TRBD1. The V gene's germline CDR1 is SEHNR and CDR2 FQNEAQ (reference sequence). The CDR3 extends over 14 amino acids. Here the CDR3 reads CASSLTGARNEQSF. CDR3 nucleotides: TGTGCCAGCAGCTTAACAGGGGCTAGGAATGAGCAGTCCTTC.

This clonotype was seen at least ten times. This chain joins TRBV11-2 and TRBJ2-3; 8 nucleotides match TRBD1. The germline V gene has CDR1 SGHAT and CDR2 FQNNGV. This CDR3 spans 20 amino acids. Germline trimming cut 3 bases from V and 4 bases from J; bases unmatched to any gene: 21. CDR3 region: CASSFRRGRQGNGVSDTQYF. Written as DNA, the CDR3 is TGTGCCAGCAGCTTTCGGAGAGGGCGACAGGGGAATGGTGTTTCAGATACGCAGTATTTT.

In this sample, this clonotype turned up a few times. V gene TRBV29-1 combines with J gene TRBJ2-2; D is undetermined. The germline V and J ends were trimmed by 4 bases and 2 bases, with 11 bases remaining between them. The V gene's germline CDR1 is SQVTM and CDR2 ANQGSEA. The CDR3 has 14 amino acids. The CDR3 DNA reads TGCAGCGTTGGGGCAGACATAAACACCGGGGAGCTGTTTTTT. This codes for CSVGADINTGELFF.

The table lists this clonotype with many counts. The chain has TRBV20-1 and TRBJ2-5; the match to TRBD2 covers 8 bases. This CDR3 has 16 amino acids. Germline V gene lookup returns CDR1 DFQATT and CDR2 SNEGSKA (reference sequence). With 3 bases clipped from V and 0 bases from J, the junction kept 9 bases outside the gene matches. The CDR3 DNA reads TGCAGTGCTAGTGCCCGGGGTAGCGGGAACCAAGAGACCCAGTACTTC. Translating it yields CSASARGSGNQETQYF.

Many counts were recorded for this clonotype. The chain's CDR3 is CSVEDVQSPVYGYTF. DNA of the CDR3: TGCAGCGTTGAAGACGTCCAATCGCCCGTCTATGGCTACACCTTC. V usage is TRBV29-1 and J usage is TRBJ1-2; D gene uncertain. The CDR3 is 15 residues long. Germline V gene data show CDR1 as SQVTM and CDR2 as ANQGSEA. V was cut by 0 bases and J by 4 bases, with 15 bases left in between.

This clonotype was detected many times. This chain connects TRBV11-2 to TRBJ2-1; tentatively, D is TRBD2 (6 bases). This CDR3 region has 14 residues. V was cut by 1 base and J by 8 bases, with 12 bases left in between. Per the germline V gene, CDR1 is SGHAT and CDR2 is FQNNGV. The CDR3 region is CASSLGLVGDEQFF. The CDR3 bases are TGTGCCAGCAGCTTAGGACTAGTCGGGGATGAGCAGTTCTTC.

The chain combines TRBV6-5 with TRBJ2-5; 8 bases agree with TRBD2. The CDR3 has 14 residues. The J segment lost 4 bases and the V segment lost 3 bases, leaving 4 bases of the junction unmatched. Germline V gene sequence: CDR1 MNHEY, CDR2 SVGAGI. CDR3: CASSYFAGGETQYF. CDR3 nucleotide sequence: TGTGCCAGCAGTTATTTCGCGGGGGGAGAGACCCAGTACTTC.

This clonotype was seen a handful of times. The rearrangement links TRBV6-5 to TRBJ1-1; possible D gene TRBD1, 5 bases. The V and J ends lost 5 bases and 5 bases respectively, with 15 bases between them. Germline values: CDR1 MNHEY, CDR2 SVGAGI. This CDR3 has 14 amino acids. The CDR3 bases are TGTGCCAGCAGTCAAGCCTCAGGGAGGACTGAAGCTTTCTTT. This translates into CASSQASGRTEAFF.

This clonotype has at least ten counts. The rearrangement links TRBV5-1 to TRBJ2-5, with TRBD2 identical over 8 bases. The junction had 10 bases not matched to a gene; V was cut back by 0 bases and J by 0 bases. Germline values: CDR1 SGHRS, CDR2 YFSETQ. The CDR3 runs to 18 residues. CDR3 amino acids: CASSLAGLAGQYQETQYF. Here the CDR3 DNA reads TGCGCCAGCAGCTTGGCTGGTCTAGCGGGTCAGTACCAAGAGACCCAGTACTTC.

This clonotype was counted many times. The CDR3 reads CASSLEAGELFF. The CDR3 DNA follows: TGTGCCAGCAGCTTAGAGGCCGGGGAGCTGTTTTTT. This chain uses TRBV7-9 with TRBJ2-2; no clear D gene. Trimming took off 1 base at V and 6 bases at J, with 3 bases between the two ends. The CDR3 covers 12 residues. Germline V lookup: CDR1 SEHNR, CDR2 FQNEAQ (reference sequence). Variable domain in full (rest from reference TRBV7-9 and TRBJ2-2): DTGVSQNPRHKITKRGQNVTFRCDPISEHNRLYWYRQTLGQGPEFLTYFQNEAQLEKSRLLSDRFSAERPKGSFSTLEIQRTEQGDSAMYLCASSLEAGELFFGEGSRLTVL.

This clonotype was counted at least ten times. The J gene is TRBJ1-1, the V gene TRBV6-2 or TRBV6-3; no clear D. CDR3 length equals 10 residues. V lost 6 bases to trimming and J lost 11 bases, with 10 bases between them. Germline CDR1 is MNHEY and CDR2 is SVGEGT. CDR3 residues: CASSQGRAFF. The DNA for the CDR3 is TGTGCCAGCAGCCAAGGGAGGGCTTTCTTT.

This rearrangement joins TRBV28 to TRBJ2-2; 8 bases agree with TRBD2. The CDR3 loop spans 17 amino acids. Germline-derived CDR1 and CDR2 are MDHEN and SYDVKM. V lost 3 bases to trimming and J lost 5 bases; unmatched junction nucleotides: 11. CDR3 bases: TGTGCCAGCAGTTTGACAGCGAGCGGGAGAATTACCGGGGAGCTGTTTTTT. Translated, it gives CASSLTASGRITGELFF.

This clonotype has ten or more counts. This chain links TRBV3-1 with TRBJ1-4, with D unclear. The ends were cut back, 4 bases at V and 8 bases at J, with 5 bases in the middle. The CDR3 is 11 residues long. Germline values: CDR1 LGHDT, CDR2 YNNKEL (reference sequence). DNA for the CDR3: TGTGCCAGCAGCCTGAGGGAAAAACTGTTTTTT. Amino acid sequence: CASSLREKLFF.